This record covers a single T cell receptor (beta chain). Its antigen remains unidentified. The record has no base qualities; no much larger clone is one base away. Germline trimming: 5 bases from V, 10 bases from J; junction bases outside gene matches: 11. The CDR3 goes from the cysteine to the phenylalanine over 14 residues. Only CDR3 DNA remains: 42 bases, in frame from the first base. The germline V gene (reference sequence) gives CDR1 as MNHEY and CDR2 as SMNVEV. In Seattle, one collaborating source enrolled patients while the infection was active and tracked those patients longitudinally over the course of disease. The collaborating institutions used their own protocols to collect whole blood in K2EDTA tubes. Collaborator samples were shipped for TCRbeta analysis as frozen whole blood, isolated PBMCs, or DNA extracted from either sample type. TCRbeta CDR3 regions were amplified from genomic DNA using the immunoSEQ Assay, a bias-controlled multiplex PCR. The published analysis was carried out like this. The number of nucleated cells in each sample was estimated from the amplification of reference gene primers within the assay. To quantify the absolute abundance of each unique TCRbeta CDR3 rearrangement, sequence reads were collapsed and filtered. Productive Simpson clonality was computed per sample as the square root of Simpson's diversity index over productive rearrangements. TCRdb provides this immuneACCESS table in a form limited to in-frame rearrangements. Some clones are lacking; in checked studies, under half of them reflect an unresolved V gene, and why the rest are absent is not known. V and J calls and clone size are given by that table; D and trimming were obtained from the DNA. Across this sample there are 300,000 to 450,000 clones, with around 87% seen only once. 10% of the sample rests with the top ten.

This specimen comes from a study of blood T cell repertoires in COVID-19 (dated by TCRdb to about 2020). In the study overall: Samples from collaborators originated in the United States, Italy and Spain and spanned both the acute and convalescent phases of COVID-19. Samples were obtained from the ongoing ImmuneRACE study (first 160 participants) and from 950 to 1,500 subjects provided by 6 global collaborators. A de-identified subject ID, COVID-19 status, age in years and sex were almost always included in the sample metadata. Where available, HLA class I and class II types were obtained from metadata supplied by the sample provider rather than from assay-based typing. The dataset comprised deeply sampled blood TCRbeta repertoires from subjects exposed to, actively infected with, or recovered from COVID-19. The repertoires were made available in a free public database intended to serve as a resource for research on the immune response to SARS-CoV-2. The material from the prospective study consisted of cDNA or gDNA derived from T cells, B-cell-depleted T cells, or PBMCs.

What the study reported, not specific to this receptor: How much clinical and demographic metadata was included differed by source and by participant, and the metadata was provided uncurated.

This chain joins TRBV27 to TRBJ2-1; a stretch of 7 junction bases matches TRBD2. This TCR came from a young woman with COVID-19, enrolled during active disease. The specimen was peripheral blood. CDR3 sequence: CASSPFGRAREQFF. DNA sequence: TGTGCCAGCAGTCCCTTTGGGAGGGCCAGGGAGCAGTTCTTC.